This T cell receptor (beta chain) was recorded in a study of chemoradiotherapy in HPV16-positive cancers. Trimming took off 1 base at V and 6 bases at J, with 12 bases between the two ends. The germline CDR1 and CDR2 sequences are SEHNR and FQNEAQ (reference sequence). The CDR3 loop spans 14 amino acids. Assay used: immunoSEQ multiplex PCR; TCRdb lists only in-frame clones, some missing. There are more than 10,000 clones in the sample; 88% occur only once, and 2% to 3% lies in the top ten. Regarding this clone: This specimen includes other DNA sequences encoding the same CDR3.

This chain joins TRBV7-9 and TRBJ1-1, with a tentative D call TRBD1 (5 bases). The source material was blood, sampled from a patient who underwent chemoradiotherapy. The sequence was obtained from a human donor with HPV-associated anogenital cancer. CDR3 nucleotides: TGTGCCAGCAGCTTAGGAGGATTGGGGGCTGAAGCTTTCTTT. Amino acids: CASSLGGLGAEAFF.